This TCR beta chain was documented in a study of technical replicates of blood from a handful of donors. Clones were sequenced by immunoSEQ multiplex PCR, and TCRdb holds only the in-frame ones, with some missing. The sample carries about 83,000 clones, roughly 92% recorded once. V lost 3 bases to trimming and J lost 9 bases; unmatched junction nucleotides: 10. The V gene's germline CDR1 is KGHSH and CDR2 LQKENI. The CDR3 extends over 15 amino acids. Sequencing used T cells isolated from PBMCs. The rearrangement uses TRBV18 and TRBJ2-1, with 8 bases lining up with TRBD2. This receptor was taken from a human donor in good health. The DNA of the CDR3 is TGTGCCAGCTCACCGCCCGGGACTAGGACAGCTGAGCAGTTCTTC. It encodes CASSPPGTRTAEQFF.